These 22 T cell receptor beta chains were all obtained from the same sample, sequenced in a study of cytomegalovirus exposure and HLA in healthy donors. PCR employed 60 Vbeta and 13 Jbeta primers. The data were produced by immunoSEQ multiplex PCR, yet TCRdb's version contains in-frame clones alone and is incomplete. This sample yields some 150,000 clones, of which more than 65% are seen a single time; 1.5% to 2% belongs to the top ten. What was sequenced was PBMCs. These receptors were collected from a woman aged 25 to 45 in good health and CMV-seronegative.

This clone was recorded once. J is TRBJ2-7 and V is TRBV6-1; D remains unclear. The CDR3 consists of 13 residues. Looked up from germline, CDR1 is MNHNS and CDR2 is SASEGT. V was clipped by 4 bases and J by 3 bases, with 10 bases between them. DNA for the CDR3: TGTGCCAGCAGTGTTGGCAGTAACTACGAGCAGTACGTC. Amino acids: CASSVGSNYEQYV.

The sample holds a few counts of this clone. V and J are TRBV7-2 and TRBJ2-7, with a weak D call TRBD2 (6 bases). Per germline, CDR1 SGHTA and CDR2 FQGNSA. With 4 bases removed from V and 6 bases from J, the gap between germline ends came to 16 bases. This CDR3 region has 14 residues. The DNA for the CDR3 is TGTGCCAGCAGCTACAATTCTCGGGGGAGCGAGCAGTACGTC. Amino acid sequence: CASSYNSRGSEQYV.

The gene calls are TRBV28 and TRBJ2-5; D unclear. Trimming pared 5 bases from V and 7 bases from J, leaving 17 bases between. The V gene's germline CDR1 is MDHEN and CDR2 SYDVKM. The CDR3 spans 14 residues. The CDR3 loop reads CASSRRGSPGTQYF. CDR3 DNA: TGTGCCAGCAGTCGCCGCGGCAGTCCGGGGACCCAGTACTTC.

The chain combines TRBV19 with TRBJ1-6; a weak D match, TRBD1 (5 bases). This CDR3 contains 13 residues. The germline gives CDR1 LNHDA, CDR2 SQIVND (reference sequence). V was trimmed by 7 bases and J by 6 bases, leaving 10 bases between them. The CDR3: CASTVGGNSPLHF. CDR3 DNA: TGTGCCAGTACCGTGGGGGGTAATTCACCCCTCCACTTT.

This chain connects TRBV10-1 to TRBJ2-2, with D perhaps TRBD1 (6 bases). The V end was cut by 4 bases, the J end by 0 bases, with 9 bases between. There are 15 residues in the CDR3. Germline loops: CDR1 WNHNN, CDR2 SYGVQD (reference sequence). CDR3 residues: CASSGGGPNTGELFF. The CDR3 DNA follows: TGCGCCAGCAGTGGAGGGGGTCCGAACACCGGGGAGCTGTTTTTT.

CDR3 in amino acids: CASSSTGTDLGNTIYF. DNA for the CDR3: TGTGCCAGCAGTTCAACCGGGACAGACTTAGGAAACACCATATATTTT. V is TRBV6-5 and J is TRBJ1-3, with 7 bases aligning to TRBD1. Germline values: CDR1 MNHEY, CDR2 SVGAGI. This CDR3 has 16 amino acids. J was trimmed by 4 bases and V by 4 bases; bases with no gene match: 10.

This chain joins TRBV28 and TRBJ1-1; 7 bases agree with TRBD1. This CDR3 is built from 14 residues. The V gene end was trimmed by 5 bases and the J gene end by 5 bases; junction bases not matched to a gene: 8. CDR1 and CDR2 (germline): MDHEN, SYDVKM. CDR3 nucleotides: TGTGCCAGCAGTACTCAGGACAGGAGGACTGAAGCTTTCTTT. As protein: CASSTQDRRTEAFF.

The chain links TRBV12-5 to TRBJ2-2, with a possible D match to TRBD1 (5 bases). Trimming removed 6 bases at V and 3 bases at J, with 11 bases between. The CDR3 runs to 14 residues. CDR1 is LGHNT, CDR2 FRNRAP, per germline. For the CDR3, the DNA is TGTGCTAGTGGAGGGTTACAGGACACCGGGGAGCTGTTTTTT. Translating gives CASGGLQDTGELFF.

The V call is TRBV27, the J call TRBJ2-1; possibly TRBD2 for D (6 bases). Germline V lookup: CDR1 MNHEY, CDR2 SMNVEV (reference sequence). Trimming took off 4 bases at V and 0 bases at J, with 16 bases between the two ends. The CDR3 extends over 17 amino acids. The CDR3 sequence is CASSSKPSASSYNEQFF. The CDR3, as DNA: TGTGCCAGCAGTTCCAAACCTAGCGCTAGCTCCTACAATGAGCAGTTCTTC.

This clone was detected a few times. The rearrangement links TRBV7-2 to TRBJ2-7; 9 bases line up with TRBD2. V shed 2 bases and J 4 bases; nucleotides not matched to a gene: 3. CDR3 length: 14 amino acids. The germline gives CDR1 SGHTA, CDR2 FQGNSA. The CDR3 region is CASSLLAGVYEQYV. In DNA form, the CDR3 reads TGTGCCAGCAGCTTATTAGCGGGGGTGTACGAGCAGTACGTC.

The CDR3 loop reads CASTLGTGSTDTQYF. DNA of the CDR3: TGTGCCAGCACTCTTGGGACAGGGAGTACAGATACGCAGTATTTT. This rearrangement joins TRBV28 to TRBJ2-3; 9 bases are shared with TRBD1. Germline lookup yields CDR1 MDHEN and CDR2 SYDVKM. The CDR3 sequence is 15 residues long. V dropped 7 bases and J dropped 3; count of bases not matched to a gene: 8.

In DNA, the CDR3 is TGTGCCATCAGTGCGACAGGGTCAGACACTGAAGCTTTCTTT. Translated: CAISATGSDTEAFF. This rearrangement joins TRBV10-3 to TRBJ1-1, with 7 nucleotides matching TRBD1. Germline values: CDR1 ENHRY, CDR2 SYGVKD. The CDR3 is 14 residues long. The V gene end was trimmed by 4 bases and the J gene end by 3 bases; junction bases not matched to a gene: 5.

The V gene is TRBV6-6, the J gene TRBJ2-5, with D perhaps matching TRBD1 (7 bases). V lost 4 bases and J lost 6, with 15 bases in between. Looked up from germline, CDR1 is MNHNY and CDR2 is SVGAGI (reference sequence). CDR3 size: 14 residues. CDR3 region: CASSLVSGGQTQYF. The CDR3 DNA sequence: TGTGCCAGCAGTTTGGTGTCAGGGGGGCAGACCCAGTACTTC.

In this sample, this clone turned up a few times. The CDR3 bases are TGTGCCAGCAGCGGGGGACAGGGGGACGGCTACACCTTC. Amino acid sequence: CASSGGQGDGYTF. The chain has TRBV9 and TRBJ1-2; 11 bases are shared with TRBD1. The germline CDR1 and CDR2 sequences are SGDLS and YYNGEE. The CDR3 extends over 13 amino acids. With 3 bases clipped from V and 8 bases from J, the junction kept 3 bases outside the gene matches.

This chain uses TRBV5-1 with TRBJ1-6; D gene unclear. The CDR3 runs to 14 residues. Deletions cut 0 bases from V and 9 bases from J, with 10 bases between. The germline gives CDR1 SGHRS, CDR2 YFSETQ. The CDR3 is CASSLAQAGSPLHF. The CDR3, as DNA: TGCGCCAGCAGCTTGGCGCAGGCTGGTTCACCCCTCCACTTT.

The CDR3 region is CASRPRGRGANVLTF. CDR3 bases: TGTGCCAGCAGACCCAGGGGGCGGGGGGCCAACGTCCTGACTTTC. The chain uses TRBV28 and TRBJ2-6; TRBD1 agrees at 8 bases. V shed 6 bases and J 4 bases; nucleotides not matched to a gene: 5. The CDR3 covers 15 residues. Germline CDR1 MDHEN, CDR2 SYDVKM. Filled out from reference TRBV28 and TRBJ2-6, the complete variable domain reads DVKVTQSSRYLVKRTGEKVFLECVQDMDHENMFWYRQDPGLGLRLIYFSYDVKMKEKGDIPEGYSVSREKKERFSLILESASTNQTSMYLCASRPRGRGANVLTFGAGSRLTVL.

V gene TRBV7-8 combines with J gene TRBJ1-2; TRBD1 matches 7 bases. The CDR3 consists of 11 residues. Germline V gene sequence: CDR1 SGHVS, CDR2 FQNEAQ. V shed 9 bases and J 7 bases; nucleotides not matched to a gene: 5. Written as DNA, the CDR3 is TGTGCCAGTGGACAGGCAGTTGGCTACACCTTC. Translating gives CASGQAVGYTF. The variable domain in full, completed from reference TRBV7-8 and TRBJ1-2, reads GAGVSQSPRYKVAKRGQDVALRCDPISGHVSLFWYQQALGQGPEFLTYFQNEAQLDKSGLPSDRFFAERPEGSVSTLKIQRTQQEDSAVYLCASGQAVGYTFGSGTRLTVV.

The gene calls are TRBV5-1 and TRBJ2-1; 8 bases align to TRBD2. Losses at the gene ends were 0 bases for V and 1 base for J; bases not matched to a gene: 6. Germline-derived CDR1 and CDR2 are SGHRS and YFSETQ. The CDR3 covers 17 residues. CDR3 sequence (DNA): TGCGCCAGCAGCTTGGTTACGGGGGGGAGTTCCTACAATGAGCAGTTCTTC. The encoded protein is CASSLVTGGSSYNEQFF.

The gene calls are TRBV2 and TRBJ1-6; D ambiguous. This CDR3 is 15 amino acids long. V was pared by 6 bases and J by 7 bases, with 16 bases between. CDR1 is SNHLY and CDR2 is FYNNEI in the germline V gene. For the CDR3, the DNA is TGTGCCAGCAGGACCACGGCATCGGGGAATTCACCCCTCCACTTT. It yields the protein CASRTTASGNSPLHF.

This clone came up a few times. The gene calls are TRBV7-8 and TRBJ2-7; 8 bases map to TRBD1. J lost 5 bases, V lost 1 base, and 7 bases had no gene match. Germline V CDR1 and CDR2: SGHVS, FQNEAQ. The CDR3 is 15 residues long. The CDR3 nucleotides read TGTGCCAGCAGCTTAGGAGTGGACAGGGTGAACGAGCAGTACGTC. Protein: CASSLGVDRVNEQYV.

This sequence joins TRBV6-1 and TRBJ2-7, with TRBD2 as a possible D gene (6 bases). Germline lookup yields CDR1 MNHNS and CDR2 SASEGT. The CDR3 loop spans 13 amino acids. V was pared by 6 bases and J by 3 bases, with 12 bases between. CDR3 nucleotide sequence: TGTGCCAGCAGGATGGGGACTGACTACGAGCAGTACGTC. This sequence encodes CASRMGTDYEQYV.

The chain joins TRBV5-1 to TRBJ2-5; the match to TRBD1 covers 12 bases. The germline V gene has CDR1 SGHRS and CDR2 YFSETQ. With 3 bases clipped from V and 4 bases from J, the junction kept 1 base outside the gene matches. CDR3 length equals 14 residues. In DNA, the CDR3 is TGCGCCAGCAGCTGGGACAGGGGGCGAGAGACCCAGTACTTC. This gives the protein CASSWDRGRETQYF.